These T cell receptor beta chains were read from a single sample in a study of blood T cell repertoires in COVID-19. Profiled with immunoSEQ multiplex PCR; TCRdb holds only in-frame clones, not every one. The data show around 70,000 clones, around 80% seen once. Sequencing input: peripheral blood. All receptors derive from a woman of 80 years or more with active or convalescent COVID-19. Both conserved end residues are part of each CDR3. A D gene is named only where the DNA matches it firmly. Clone size appears in some rows only: once, few, many, or a class for an expanded clone.

size: .
J: TRBJ1-3
D: .
V: TRBV2
CDR3: CASSENRQRTIYF
DNA: TGTGCCAGCAGTGAAAACAGGCAACGCACCATATATTTT

size: .
J: TRBJ2-7
D: TRBD1
V: TRBV30
CDR3: CAWSPQGGGFEQYF
DNA: TGTGCCTGGAGTCCACAGGGGGGAGGTTTCGAGCAGTACTTC

size: .
J: TRBJ2-5
D: TRBD2
V: TRBV14
CDR3: CASSQKAGSPPTQYF
DNA: TGTGCCAGCAGCCAAAAAGCGGGATCCCCCCCCACCCAGTACTTC

size: .
J: TRBJ1-2
D: .
V: TRBV28
CDR3: CASSPGEYGYTF
DNA: TGTGCCAGCAGCCCGGGGGAGTATGGCTACACCTTC

size: .
J: TRBJ1-3
D: TRBD1
V: TRBV28
CDR3: CASTSGGGALSGNTIYF
DNA: TGTGCCAGCACCTCCGGAGGGGGCGCTTTAAGTGGAAACACCATATATTTT

size: .
J: TRBJ2-7
D: .
V: TRBV5-4
CDR3: CASSPNEYEQYF
DNA: TGTGCCAGCAGTCCGAATGAGTACGAGCAGTACTTC

size: .
J: TRBJ2-7
D: TRBD2
V: TRBV7-8
CDR3: CASSFSVRSSSGVYEQYF
DNA: TGTGCCAGCAGCTTTAGTGTCCGTAGCAGTAGCGGGGTCTACGAGCAGTACTTC

size: .
J: TRBJ1-1
D: .
V: TRBV12-5
CDR3: CASGRGTEAFF
DNA: TGTGCTAGTGGTAGGGGCACTGAAGCTTTCTTT

size: .
J: TRBJ2-7
D: .
V: TRBV18
CDR3: CASSPQHNEQYF
DNA: TGTGCCAGCTCACCACAGCATAACGAGCAGTACTTC

size: once
J: TRBJ1-5
D: TRBD1
V: TRBV2
CDR3: CASRDRAGQPQHF
DNA: TGTGCCAGCAGAGACAGGGCGGGTCAGCCCCAGCATTTT

size: .
J: TRBJ2-2
D: TRBD2
V: TRBV7-2
CDR3: CASSSLAGEGLGELFF
DNA: TGTGCCAGCAGCTCCCTAGCGGGAGAGGGTCTCGGGGAGCTGTTTTTT

size: .
J: TRBJ1-1
D: TRBD1
V: TRBV4-1
CDR3: CASSQADRGNTEAFF
DNA: TGCGCCAGCAGCCAGGCTGACAGGGGGAACACTGAAGCTTTCTTT

size: .
J: TRBJ1-2
D: .
V: TRBV4-1
CDR3: CASSQVMTANYGYTF
DNA: TGCGCCAGCAGCCAAGTTATGACAGCTAACTATGGCTACACCTTC

size: .
J: TRBJ2-2
D: TRBD2
V: TRBV28
CDR3: CATGLAGNGELFF
DNA: TGTGCCACCGGACTAGCGGGTAATGGGGAGCTGTTTTTT

size: .
J: TRBJ2-7
D: TRBD2
V: TRBV7-2
CDR3: CASSLRTSGTYEQYF
DNA: TGTGCCAGCAGCCTCCGGACTAGCGGGACCTACGAGCAGTACTTC

size: .
J: TRBJ2-5
D: .
V: TRBV28
CDR3: CASSLSFLRGSETQYF
DNA: TGTGCCAGCAGTTTATCCTTTCTCAGGGGATCCGAGACCCAGTACTTC

size: .
J: TRBJ2-7
D: TRBD2
V: TRBV5-1
CDR3: CASSLPASGAAYEQYF
DNA: TGCGCCAGCAGCCTCCCCGCTAGCGGGGCCGCCTACGAGCAGTACTTC

size: .
J: TRBJ2-5
D: TRBD1
V: TRBV10-3
CDR3: CAIGRISVGQGEYRETQYF
DNA: TGTGCCATCGGACGGATTAGTGTAGGACAGGGGGAGTATAGGGAGACCCAGTACTTC

size: .
J: TRBJ2-3
D: TRBD2
V: TRBV11-3
CDR3: CASRPHWTSGRVGGTDTQYF
DNA: TGTGCCAGCAGACCTCATTGGACTAGCGGGAGGGTTGGGGGCACAGATACGCAGTATTTT

size: few
J: TRBJ2-5
D: .
V: TRBV24-1
CDR3: CATSDSINRQREETQYF
DNA: TGTGCCACCAGTGATTCCATAAATCGACAGAGAGAAGAGACCCAGTACTTC

size: .
J: TRBJ1-2
D: TRBD1
V: TRBV28
CDR3: CASSKFSDRGYGYTF
DNA: TGTGCCAGCAGTAAATTTTCGGACAGGGGATATGGCTACACCTTC

size: .
J: TRBJ1-1
D: TRBD1
V: TRBV6-5
CDR3: CASSSAGTGRTEAFF
DNA: TGTGCCAGCAGTTCGGCCGGGACAGGGAGGACTGAAGCTTTCTTT

size: .
J: TRBJ2-5
D: .
V: TRBV27
CDR3: CASSSPRTPTVTQYF
DNA: TGTGCCAGCAGTTCGCCCCGTACACCGACAGTGACCCAGTACTTC

size: .
J: TRBJ2-1
D: TRBD2
V: TRBV2
CDR3: CASSPGLSTGGYEQFF
DNA: TGTGCCAGCAGCCCCGGGCTTTCGACGGGAGGGTATGAGCAGTTCTTC

size: .
J: TRBJ1-5
D: TRBD1
V: TRBV27
CDR3: CASSSERGRQPQHF
DNA: TGTGCCAGCAGTTCGGAGAGGGGGCGCCAGCCCCAGCATTTT

size: few
J: TRBJ2-1
D: .
V: TRBV19
CDR3: CASSRSTTYNEQFF
DNA: TGTGCCAGTAGTAGGAGCACCACCTACAATGAGCAGTTCTTC

size: .
J: TRBJ2-5
D: .
V: TRBV7-2
CDR3: CASSLERAGRETQYF
DNA: TGTGCCAGCAGCCTAGAGCGGGCGGGGAGAGAGACCCAGTACTTC